This T cell receptor (beta chain) was documented in a study of blood T cell repertoires in COVID-19 (dated by TCRdb to 2020 to 2022). Broadly, across the study: Samples from collaborators originated in the United States, Italy and Spain and spanned both the acute and convalescent phases of COVID-19. HLA class I and class II types, where available, came from metadata supplied by the sample provider rather than from assay-based typing. Subjects who had been exposed to COVID-19, were actively infected with it, or had recovered from it provided the deeply sampled blood TCRbeta repertoires that made up the dataset. Sample metadata almost always included a de-identified subject ID, COVID-19 status, age in years and sex. Samples were obtained from the ongoing ImmuneRACE study (first 160 participants) and from 1,254 subjects provided by 6 global collaborators. The repertoires were released in a freely available public database intended as a resource for research on the immune response to SARS-CoV-2. The material from the prospective study consisted of cDNA or gDNA derived from T cells, B-cell-depleted T cells, or PBMCs.

One collaborating source in Seattle enrolled patients during active infection and followed them longitudinally through the course of disease. Each collaborating institution followed its own protocols to collect whole blood in K2EDTA tubes. Collaborator samples were shipped for TCRbeta analysis as frozen whole blood, isolated PBMCs, or DNA extracted from either sample type. Note on this clone: Its antigen is currently not known. There are no base qualities to consult, and no much larger clone falls within one base.

What the work shows at the level of the full study, not this receptor alone: The quantity of clinical and demographic metadata differed by source and by participant and was supplied without curation.

TCRbeta CDR3 regions were amplified from genomic DNA using the immunoSEQ Assay, a bias-controlled multiplex PCR. The paper's processing steps were these. Nucleated cell counts per sample were estimated from amplification of reference gene primers within the assay. Sequence reads were collapsed and filtered to measure the absolute abundance of every unique TCRbeta CDR3 rearrangement. For each sample, productive Simpson clonality was calculated by taking the square root of Simpson's diversity index across productive rearrangements. The source is immuneACCESS, and TCRdb retained only in-frame sequences with V and J called. Part of the clones is not carried over; for the studies checked, unresolved V genes explain less than half of this, and the remainder is unexplained. From that table come the V and J calls and clone size; the DNA was used to work out D and trimming. The sample data list a few hundred thousand clones, and 70% to 90% of these were observed just once. Together, the top ten hold approximately 6% of the sample.

Here V drops 5 bases and J drops 6 bases, and the junction holds 11 bases not matched to any gene. Taken from the germline V gene (reference sequence), the CDR1 and CDR2 loops are MNHEY and SMNVEV. Spanning cysteine to phenylalanine, the CDR3 consists of 16 amino acids. Just the 48-base CDR3 DNA is kept, in frame starting at base 1. The sequence joins TRBV27 to TRBJ2-2, with 8 junctional bases fitting TRBD1. The receptor comes from a woman aged 25 to 39 with COVID-19, enrolled during active disease. Sequenced material: peripheral blood. Here is the DNA: TGTGCCAGCAGTGAGAGGACAGGGAGGACGGCCGGGGAGCTGTTTTTT. Its amino acids are CASSERTGRTAGELFF.